This section outlines one T cell receptor beta chain sequence together with its context. Antigen unknown. This entry is derived from a study of OX40 agonist ivuxolimab in advanced cancers. Profiling relied on immunoSEQ multiplex PCR, and the TCRdb table lists in-frame clones only, not all of them. This repertoire shows more than 80,000 clones, more than 75% found once; its top ten account for about 1.5%. Study observations and caveats: CD4+ and CD8+ T cells in blood underwent clonal expansion by week 6 at 0.1 to 3.0 mg/kg. Low normalized T-cell clonal expansion also characterized some of the nonresponders.

Germline V gene data show CDR1 as MNHNY and CDR2 as SVGAGI (reference sequence). This CDR3 region has 14 residues. V was pared by 5 bases and J by 5 bases, with 4 bases of the junction left unmatched. The starting material was CD4+ or CD8+ T cells sorted from blood, obtained in a trial of the OX40 agonist ivuxolimab. The sequence was obtained from an adult with an advanced solid tumor such as melanoma, head and neck, liver or kidney cancer. The chain couples TRBV6-6 to TRBJ1-5, with 9 bases aligning to TRBD1. The CDR3 bases are TGTGCCAGCAGTAGGACAGGGGAGGATCAGCCCCAGCATTTT. Translation gives CASSRTGEDQPQHF.